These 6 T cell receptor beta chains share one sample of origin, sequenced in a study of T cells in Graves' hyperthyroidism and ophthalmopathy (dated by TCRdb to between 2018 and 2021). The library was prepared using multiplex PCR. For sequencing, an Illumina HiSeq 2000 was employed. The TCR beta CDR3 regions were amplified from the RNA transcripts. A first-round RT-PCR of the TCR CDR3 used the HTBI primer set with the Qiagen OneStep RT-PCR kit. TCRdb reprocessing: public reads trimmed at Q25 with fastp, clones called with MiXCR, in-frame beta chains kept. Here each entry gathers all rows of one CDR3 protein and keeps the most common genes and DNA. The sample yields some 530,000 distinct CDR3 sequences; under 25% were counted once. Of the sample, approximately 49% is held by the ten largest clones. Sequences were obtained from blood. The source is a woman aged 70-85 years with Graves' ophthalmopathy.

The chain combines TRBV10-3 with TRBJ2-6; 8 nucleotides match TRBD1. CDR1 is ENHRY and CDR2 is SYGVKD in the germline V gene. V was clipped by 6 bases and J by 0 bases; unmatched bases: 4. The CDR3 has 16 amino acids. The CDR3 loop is CAIRGQGDSGANVLTF. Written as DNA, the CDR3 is TGTGCCATCAGAGGACAGGGTGACTCTGGGGCCAACGTCCTGACTTTC.

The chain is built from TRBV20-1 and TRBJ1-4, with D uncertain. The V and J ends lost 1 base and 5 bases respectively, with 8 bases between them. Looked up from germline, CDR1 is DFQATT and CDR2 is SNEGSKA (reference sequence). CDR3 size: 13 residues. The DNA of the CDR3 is TGCAGTGCTAGAGGGCCGGACAATGAAAAACTGTTTTTT. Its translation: CSARGPDNEKLFF.

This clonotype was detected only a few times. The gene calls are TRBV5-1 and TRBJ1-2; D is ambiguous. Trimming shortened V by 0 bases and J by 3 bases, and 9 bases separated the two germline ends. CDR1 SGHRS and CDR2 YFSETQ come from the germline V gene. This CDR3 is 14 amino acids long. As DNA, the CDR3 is TGCGCCAGCAGCTTGGCCCTGGGAGACTATGGCTACACCTTC. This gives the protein CASSLALGDYGYTF.

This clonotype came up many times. Written as DNA, the CDR3 is TGTGCCAGCAGCAACGGACAGGGTTATGGCTACACCTTC. Amino acid sequence: CASSNGQGYGYTF. This chain uses TRBV12-3 or TRBV12-4 with TRBJ1-2, with TRBD1 matching 8 bases. V lost 6 bases to trimming and J lost 5 bases; unmatched junction nucleotides: 5. The CDR3 sequence is 13 residues long.

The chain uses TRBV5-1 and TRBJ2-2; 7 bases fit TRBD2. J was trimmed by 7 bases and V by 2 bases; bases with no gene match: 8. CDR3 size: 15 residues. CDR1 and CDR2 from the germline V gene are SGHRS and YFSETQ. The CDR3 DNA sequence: TGCGCCAGCAGCTTACTGACTAGCAGAAACGGGGAGCTGTTTTTT. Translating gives CASSLLTSRNGELFF.

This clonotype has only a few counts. The CDR3 DNA reads as TGTGCCACCAGTGATTATAGCGGGAGGGCCCCCTCCTACAATGAGCAGTTCTTC. This sequence encodes CATSDYSGRAPSYNEQFF. V and J are TRBV24-1 and TRBJ2-1; 11 positions match TRBD2. V shed 2 bases, J shed 0 bases, and the junction held 5 bases outside the gene matches. This CDR3 has 18 amino acids. The germline CDR1 and CDR2 sequences are KGHDR and SFDVKD.